The TCR beta chain described here comes from a study of cytomegalovirus exposure and HLA in healthy donors. The CDR3 is 12 residues long. Germline V CDR1 and CDR2: SGHNT, YYREEE (reference sequence). V lost 4 bases and J lost 4, with 8 bases in between. With 60 Vbeta and 13 Jbeta primers, the PCR was carried out. Generated by immunoSEQ multiplex PCR, the TCRdb table keeps only in-frame clones and is missing some. The data contain 84,000 or so clones, about two thirds of them singletons. The clonotype originates from a woman in her thirties in good health and CMV-seropositive. V and J are TRBV5-4 and TRBJ1-1; possible D gene TRBD1, 6 bases. The sequencing sample was made of PBMCs. CDR3 nucleotide sequence: TGTGCCAGCAGCCAACAGGGCACTGAAGCTTTCTTT. Translated, it gives CASSQQGTEAFF. The complete variable domain, with remaining parts taken from reference TRBV5-4 and TRBJ1-1, reads ETGVTQSPTHLIKTRGQQVTLRCSSQSGHNTVSWYQQALGQGPQFIFQYYREEENGRGNFPPRFSGLQFPNYSSELNVNALELDDSALYLCASSQQGTEAFFGQGTRLTVV.